Listed below are T cell receptor beta chains from one sample, sequenced in a study of identical twins. TCRdb recomputed calls from the 5' RACE reads with MiXCR, one row per CDR3 protein. The sample has some 240,000 distinct CDR3 sequences, about 10% seen once. Sequencing was done on a sample of memory T cells sorted from blood. These receptors were obtained from a man aged 45-60 years in good health. The CDR3 runs from the conserved cysteine through the conserved F or W. The order of the fields is J gene, V gene, D gene, clone size, CDR3 DNA, CDR3 protein. D genes are given only for firm matches. Clone size is not always given. Where it is, it says once, few, many or a class for expanded clones.

J gene: TRBJ1-5; V gene: TRBV5-6; D gene: TRBD1; clone size: few; CDR3 DNA: TGTGCCAGCAGCAAGGACAGGGCCAATCAGCCCCAGCATTTT; CDR3 protein: CASSKDRANQPQHF
J gene: TRBJ1-6; V gene: TRBV28; D gene: TRBD1; clone size: few; CDR3 DNA: TGTGCCAGCGAGGCAGGGGGCTCCTATAATTCACCCCTCCACTTT; CDR3 protein: CASEAGGSYNSPLHF
J gene: TRBJ2-2; V gene: TRBV25-1; D gene: .; clone size: many; CDR3 DNA: TGTGCCAGCAGTGAGGAAGGTATTCCCGGGGAGCTGTTTTTT; CDR3 protein: CASSEEGIPGELFF
J gene: TRBJ2-5; V gene: TRBV24-1; D gene: .; clone size: many; CDR3 DNA: TGTGCCACCAGTGATCGGGATGCTCAAGAGACCCAGTACTTC; CDR3 protein: CATSDRDAQETQYF
J gene: TRBJ1-5; V gene: TRBV15; D gene: .; clone size: few; CDR3 DNA: TGTGCCACCAGCAGAGCAAATCAGCCCCAGCATTTT; CDR3 protein: CATSRANQPQHF
J gene: TRBJ2-3; V gene: TRBV7-7; D gene: .; clone size: .; CDR3 DNA: TGTGCCAGCAGCGAGGGCGCCCAAGGAACAGATACGCAGTATTTT; CDR3 protein: CASSEGAQGTDTQYF
J gene: TRBJ2-3; V gene: TRBV30; D gene: TRBD2; clone size: .; CDR3 DNA: TGTGCCTGGGGGAGGGGACTGAGCACAAATACGCAGTATTTT; CDR3 protein: CAWGRGLSTNTQYF
J gene: TRBJ2-3; V gene: TRBV4-2; D gene: .; clone size: .; CDR3 DNA: TGTGCCAGCAGCCAGATAATAGCAGATACGCAGTATTTT; CDR3 protein: CASSQIIADTQYF
J gene: TRBJ1-5; V gene: TRBV20-1; D gene: .; clone size: few; CDR3 DNA: TGCAGTGCTAGGACGGGCGGGAGGGTGAATCAGCCCCAGCATTTT; CDR3 protein: CSARTGGRVNQPQHF
J gene: TRBJ2-5; V gene: TRBV5-1; D gene: .; clone size: .; CDR3 DNA: TGCCCCAGCAGCTTGTGGGCAGGAGAAGAGACCCAGTACTTC; CDR3 protein: CPSSLWAGEETQYF
J gene: TRBJ2-1; V gene: TRBV7-2; D gene: TRBD1; clone size: many; CDR3 DNA: TGTGCCAGCAGCATAGGGGACAGGGGGTACAATGAGCAGTTCTTC; CDR3 protein: CASSIGDRGYNEQFF
J gene: TRBJ2-2; V gene: TRBV20-1; D gene: TRBD2; clone size: .; CDR3 DNA: TGCAGTGCTAGGGGGACTAGCGGGGGGGCTAACACCGGGGAGCTGTTTTTT; CDR3 protein: CSARGTSGGANTGELFF
J gene: TRBJ1-4; V gene: TRBV3-1; D gene: TRBD1; clone size: .; CDR3 DNA: TGTGCCAGCAGCCAAGAGAATACAGGGGGCCCTAATGAAAAACTGTTTTTT; CDR3 protein: CASSQENTGGPNEKLFF
J gene: TRBJ1-1; V gene: TRBV5-6; D gene: TRBD1; clone size: .; CDR3 DNA: TGTGCCAGCAGATCGGGACAGATCACTGAAGCTTTCTTT; CDR3 protein: CASRSGQITEAFF
J gene: TRBJ1-1; V gene: TRBV29-1; D gene: .; clone size: many; CDR3 DNA: TGCAGCGTTCGGGTGGGAGGGGTAAAAACTGAAGCTTTCTTT; CDR3 protein: CSVRVGGVKTEAFF
J gene: TRBJ2-7; V gene: TRBV7-9; D gene: .; clone size: many; CDR3 DNA: TGTGCCAGCAGCTTAGGGGACCTCTACGAGCAGTACTTC; CDR3 protein: CASSLGDLYEQYF
J gene: TRBJ1-1; V gene: TRBV7-2; D gene: TRBD1; clone size: few; CDR3 DNA: TGTGCCAGCAGCCCGGGACAGGTGAACACTGAAGCTTTCTTT; CDR3 protein: CASSPGQVNTEAFF
J gene: TRBJ2-1; V gene: TRBV13; D gene: TRBD1; clone size: few; CDR3 DNA: TGTGCCAGCAGTTTGCCTGACAGGGACAATAATGAGCAGTTCTTC; CDR3 protein: CASSLPDRDNNEQFF
J gene: TRBJ1-5; V gene: TRBV29-1; D gene: .; clone size: many; CDR3 DNA: TGCAGCGTTGCGTCCTTGGGGCAGCCCCAGCATTTT; CDR3 protein: CSVASLGQPQHF
J gene: TRBJ2-1; V gene: TRBV5-1; D gene: .; clone size: many; CDR3 DNA: TGCGCCAGCAGCTTGGTCTATGCATCTGAGCAGTTCTTC; CDR3 protein: CASSLVYASEQFF
J gene: TRBJ2-2; V gene: TRBV7-2; D gene: .; clone size: many; CDR3 DNA: TGTGCCAGCAGCTCCCTCCCGAACACCGGGGAGCTGTTTTTT; CDR3 protein: CASSSLPNTGELFF
J gene: TRBJ1-2; V gene: TRBV19; D gene: .; clone size: few; CDR3 DNA: TGTGCCAGTTCCAGGCGCACGGACTATGGCTACACCTTC; CDR3 protein: CASSRRTDYGYTF
J gene: TRBJ1-3; V gene: TRBV6-1; D gene: .; clone size: few; CDR3 DNA: TGTGCCAGCAGCCTCGAGAGGGTCCTGTCTGGAAACACCATATATTTT; CDR3 protein: CASSLERVLSGNTIYF
J gene: TRBJ2-1; V gene: TRBV9; D gene: .; clone size: many; CDR3 DNA: TGTGCCAGCAGCGTAGACGAATATGAGCAGTTCTTC; CDR3 protein: CASSVDEYEQFF
J gene: TRBJ1-2; V gene: TRBV20-1; D gene: .; clone size: .; CDR3 DNA: TGCAGTGCTAGAGGTGAAGATAACTATGGCTACACCTTC; CDR3 protein: CSARGEDNYGYTF
J gene: TRBJ2-3; V gene: TRBV20-1; D gene: TRBD1; clone size: many; CDR3 DNA: TGCAGTGCTGGAAGACCGGGACAGAACACAGATACGCAGTATTTT; CDR3 protein: CSAGRPGQNTDTQYF
J gene: TRBJ2-6; V gene: TRBV28; D gene: TRBD2; clone size: .; CDR3 DNA: TGTGCCAGCAGTTGGGAGGGCAGGGCCAGCTCTGGGGCCAACGTCCTGACTTTC; CDR3 protein: CASSWEGRASSGANVLTF
J gene: TRBJ1-2; V gene: TRBV18; D gene: .; clone size: few; CDR3 DNA: TGTGCCAGCTCACTCCGGACAGAGTCCGATGGCTACACCTTC; CDR3 protein: CASSLRTESDGYTF
J gene: TRBJ2-5; V gene: TRBV5-1; D gene: TRBD2; clone size: few; CDR3 DNA: TGCGCCAGCAGCTTGATGTCTGCGGGAGGGCAAGAGACCCAGTACTTC; CDR3 protein: CASSLMSAGGQETQYF
J gene: TRBJ2-1; V gene: TRBV7-6; D gene: .; clone size: few; CDR3 DNA: TGTGCCAGCAGCTCAGGACTATGGGGTGAGCAGTTCTTC; CDR3 protein: CASSSGLWGEQFF
J gene: TRBJ2-2; V gene: TRBV7-8; D gene: .; clone size: .; CDR3 DNA: TGTGCCAGCAGCGTCTCCGGGACACCGGCCGGGGAGCTGTTTTTT; CDR3 protein: CASSVSGTPAGELFF
J gene: TRBJ2-1; V gene: TRBV5-1; D gene: TRBD1; clone size: many; CDR3 DNA: TGCGCCAGCAGCTCGACAGGGAGTTCCTACAATGAGCAGTTCTTC; CDR3 protein: CASSSTGSSYNEQFF
J gene: TRBJ1-4; V gene: TRBV5-5; D gene: TRBD1; clone size: .; CDR3 DNA: TGTGCCAGCCAATGGGGACAGGGGCGCCTTAATGAAAAACTGTTTTTT; CDR3 protein: CASQWGQGRLNEKLFF
J gene: TRBJ2-1; V gene: TRBV2; D gene: .; clone size: .; CDR3 DNA: TGTGCCAGCAGTGATGGGGGCTGGGGAGCCTACAATGAGCAGTTCTTC; CDR3 protein: CASSDGGWGAYNEQFF
J gene: TRBJ1-5; V gene: TRBV2; D gene: .; clone size: .; CDR3 DNA: TGTGCCAGCAGTGTCTCTCGCAATCAGCCCCAGCATTTT; CDR3 protein: CASSVSRNQPQHF
J gene: TRBJ2-3; V gene: TRBV29-1; D gene: TRBD1; clone size: few; CDR3 DNA: TGCAGCGTCACCACGACAGGGGGCCTAGATACGCAGTATTTT; CDR3 protein: CSVTTTGGLDTQYF
J gene: TRBJ1-1; V gene: TRBV5-1; D gene: TRBD1; clone size: many; CDR3 DNA: TGCGCCAGCAGCTTACAGGGGCCTGGGAACACTGAAGCTTTCTTT; CDR3 protein: CASSLQGPGNTEAFF
J gene: TRBJ2-5; V gene: TRBV6-2/TRBV6-3; D gene: TRBD1; clone size: .; CDR3 DNA: TGTGCCAGCAGTTACTCTAGGCGGACAGGGGGCAGAGAGACCCAGTACTTC; CDR3 protein: CASSYSRRTGGRETQYF
J gene: TRBJ1-1; V gene: TRBV10-3; D gene: .; clone size: many; CDR3 DNA: TGTGCCACCCATCCGGGGGTGAACACTGAAGCTTTCTTT; CDR3 protein: CATHPGVNTEAFF
J gene: TRBJ2-1; V gene: TRBV4-3; D gene: TRBD2; clone size: .; CDR3 DNA: TGCGCCAGCAGCCAAGTAGTAGCGGGAGGGCCTGGGGGGTCCTACAATGAGCAGTTCTTC; CDR3 protein: CASSQVVAGGPGGSYNEQFF
J gene: TRBJ2-4; V gene: TRBV18; D gene: .; clone size: few; CDR3 DNA: TGTGCCAGCTCACCGAACCTCAGGGGAGACATTCAGTACTTC; CDR3 protein: CASSPNLRGDIQYF
J gene: TRBJ1-4; V gene: TRBV5-1; D gene: TRBD1; clone size: few; CDR3 DNA: TGCGCCAGCAGCATCTGGACAGGGTCTAATGAAAAACTGTTTTTT; CDR3 protein: CASSIWTGSNEKLFF
J gene: TRBJ2-3; V gene: TRBV20-1; D gene: TRBD2; clone size: many; CDR3 DNA: TGCAGTGCTAGAGACTGGGGCGGGAGGGCTGGAGATACGCAGTATTTT; CDR3 protein: CSARDWGGRAGDTQYF
J gene: TRBJ1-6; V gene: TRBV7-9; D gene: .; clone size: many; CDR3 DNA: TGTGCCAGCAGCTTAGACCCCCGGAAACCCCTCCACTTT; CDR3 protein: CASSLDPRKPLHF
J gene: TRBJ1-2; V gene: TRBV5-1; D gene: .; clone size: few; CDR3 DNA: TGCGCCAGCAGCGGGGACGGCTACTATGGCTACACCTTC; CDR3 protein: CASSGDGYYGYTF
J gene: TRBJ1-2; V gene: TRBV7-2; D gene: .; clone size: many; CDR3 DNA: TGTGCCAGCAGCTTAGAGTACTATGGCTACACCTTC; CDR3 protein: CASSLEYYGYTF
J gene: TRBJ2-5; V gene: TRBV24-1; D gene: TRBD1; clone size: many; CDR3 DNA: TGTGCCACCAGTGATCGACAGGGGGCTTCCCAAGAGACCCAGTACTTC; CDR3 protein: CATSDRQGASQETQYF
J gene: TRBJ1-6; V gene: TRBV6-1; D gene: TRBD1; clone size: few; CDR3 DNA: TGTGCCAGCAGTAGGGGACAGCGGCATTCACCCCTCCACTTT; CDR3 protein: CASSRGQRHSPLHF
J gene: TRBJ2-2; V gene: TRBV5-1; D gene: TRBD1; clone size: few; CDR3 DNA: TGCGCCAGCAGCTTGAGGGGGCCTAACACCGGGGAGCTGTTTTTT; CDR3 protein: CASSLRGPNTGELFF
J gene: TRBJ2-4; V gene: TRBV6-1; D gene: TRBD1; clone size: many; CDR3 DNA: TGTGCCAGCAGTCCCGGGACAGCTGGGATATACCAGTACTTC; CDR3 protein: CASSPGTAGIYQYF
J gene: TRBJ2-1; V gene: TRBV12-3/TRBV12-4; D gene: TRBD1; clone size: many; CDR3 DNA: TGTGCCAGCAGTTTAAGGGACAGGGGGCGCGAGCAGTTCTTC; CDR3 protein: CASSLRDRGREQFF
J gene: TRBJ2-1; V gene: TRBV6-1; D gene: .; clone size: many; CDR3 DNA: TGTGCCAGCAGTACACCCAGGATCTACAATGAGCAGTTCTTC; CDR3 protein: CASSTPRIYNEQFF
J gene: TRBJ1-2; V gene: TRBV5-1; D gene: .; clone size: many; CDR3 DNA: TGCGCCAGCAGCTTGGCTTCAGGACTCGGTGGCTACACCTTC; CDR3 protein: CASSLASGLGGYTF